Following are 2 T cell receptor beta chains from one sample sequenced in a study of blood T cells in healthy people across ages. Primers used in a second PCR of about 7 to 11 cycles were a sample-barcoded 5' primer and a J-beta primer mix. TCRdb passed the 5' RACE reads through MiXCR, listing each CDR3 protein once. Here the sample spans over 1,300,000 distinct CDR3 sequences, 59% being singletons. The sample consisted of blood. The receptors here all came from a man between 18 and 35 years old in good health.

In nucleotides, the CDR3 is TGTGCCAGCAGCGACGGACTAGCGGGAGGGCCCCTTGACGAGCAGTACTTC. Its protein is CASSDGLAGGPLDEQYF. V and J are TRBV7-2 and TRBJ2-4; the match to TRBD2 covers 15 bases. The closer fit of TRBJ2-7 to the DNA end suggests the J call may be wrong. The CDR3 consists of 17 residues. Germline values: CDR1 SGHTA, CDR2 FQGNSA.

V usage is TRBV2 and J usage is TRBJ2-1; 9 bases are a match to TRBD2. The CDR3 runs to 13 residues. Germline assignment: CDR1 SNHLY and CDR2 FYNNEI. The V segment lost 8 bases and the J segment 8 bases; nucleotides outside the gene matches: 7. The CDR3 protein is CASLREGRYEQFF. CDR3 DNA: TGTGCCAGCCTGCGGGAGGGCCGTTATGAGCAGTTCTTC.